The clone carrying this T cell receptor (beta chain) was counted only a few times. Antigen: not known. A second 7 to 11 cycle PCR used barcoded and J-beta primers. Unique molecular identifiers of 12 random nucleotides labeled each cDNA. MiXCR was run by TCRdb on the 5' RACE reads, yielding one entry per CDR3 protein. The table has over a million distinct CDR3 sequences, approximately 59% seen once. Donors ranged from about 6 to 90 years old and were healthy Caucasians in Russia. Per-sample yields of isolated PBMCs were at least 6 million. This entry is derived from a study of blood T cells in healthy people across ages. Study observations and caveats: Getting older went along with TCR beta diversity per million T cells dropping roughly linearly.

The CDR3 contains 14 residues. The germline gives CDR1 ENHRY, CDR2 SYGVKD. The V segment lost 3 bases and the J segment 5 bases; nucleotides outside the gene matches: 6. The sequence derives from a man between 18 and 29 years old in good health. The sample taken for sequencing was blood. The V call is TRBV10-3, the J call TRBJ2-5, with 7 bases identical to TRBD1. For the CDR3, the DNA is TGTGCCATCAGTGAAGGGACAGAGTGGGAGACCCAGTACTTC. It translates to CAISEGTEWETQYF.